A single sample gave rise to the 15 T cell receptor beta chains below, sequenced in a study of CD8 T cells in ankylosing spondylitis. Which antigens these TCRs recognize remains unknown. TCRdb reanalysed the 5' RACE reads using MiXCR and keeps one entry per CDR3 protein. The table lists under 550,000 distinct CDR3 sequences, 25% to 30% of them singletons. Findings and caveats of the study: Blood from ankylosing spondylitis patients appeared to carry a characteristic eight-variant TCR beta motif.

The sequencing input was blood, either unsorted or a sorted T cell fraction (not recorded which). Receptor source: a male donor with ankylosing spondylitis.

The rearrangement links TRBV7-9 to TRBJ2-1; 7 nucleotides line up with TRBD2. Trimming cost V 5 bases and J 7 bases; bases outside gene matches: 8. The CDR3 runs to 14 residues. The germline gives CDR1 SEHNR, CDR2 FQNEAQ (reference sequence). The CDR3, as DNA: TGTGCCAGCAGCCGGTGGGGGGGAGGGAATGAGCAGTTCTTC. This gives the protein CASSRWGGGNEQFF.

This sequence joins TRBV2 and TRBJ2-2; 9 bases align to TRBD1. The CDR3 length is 18 residues. The germline V gene has CDR1 SNHLY and CDR2 FYNNEI. The V gene end was trimmed by 5 bases and the J gene end by 4 bases; junction bases not matched to a gene: 14. The CDR3 protein is CASSQFHLGQGSTGELFF. CDR3 coding DNA: TGTGCCAGCAGTCAATTCCACCTTGGACAGGGGAGCACCGGGGAGCTGTTTTTT.

The CDR3 bases are TGTGCCAGCAGTCCTTATTGGACCCGGGACAGGGGGCCCGGCTATGGCTACACCTTC. The encoded protein is CASSPYWTRDRGPGYGYTF. The rearrangement uses TRBV27 and TRBJ1-2; TRBD1 matches at 12 bases. From germline, CDR1 is MNHEY and CDR2 SMNVEV (reference sequence). CDR3 length equals 19 residues. V was clipped by 5 bases and J by 4 bases; unmatched bases: 17.

The chain recombines TRBV12-3 or TRBV12-4 with TRBJ1-2, with D uncertain. V was clipped by 4 bases and J by 8 bases, with 11 bases between them. The CDR3 loop spans 12 amino acids. The CDR3 here is CASSYYSGGYTF. CDR3 DNA: TGTGCCAGCAGTTACTACTCGGGCGGCTACACCTTC.

The V and J genes are TRBV10-3 and TRBJ2-3, with a tentative D call TRBD2 (5 bases). The CDR3 is 14 amino acids. Trimming removed 1 base at V and 7 bases at J, with 12 bases between. The germline CDR1 and CDR2 sequences are ENHRY and SYGVKD. CDR3 coding DNA: TGTGCCATCAGTGAGTGGACTTCTACACATACGCAGTATTTT. It is translated as CAISEWTSTHTQYF.

The rearrangement joins TRBV12-3 or TRBV12-4 to TRBJ2-3; 8 bases map to TRBD2. This CDR3 region has 14 residues. V was clipped by 3 bases and J by 6 bases; unmatched bases: 5. The CDR3 loop is CASSFGLASDTQYF. Here the CDR3 DNA reads TGTGCCAGCAGTTTTGGACTAGCCTCGGATACGCAGTATTTT.

This clonotype was recorded a few times. This chain uses TRBV7-9 with TRBJ1-1, with 9 bases aligning to TRBD1. The CDR3 covers 16 residues. The junction had 10 bases not matched to a gene; V was cut back by 5 bases and J by 3 bases. CDR1 and CDR2 (germline): SEHNR, FQNEAQ (reference sequence). The CDR3 region has the DNA TGTGCCAGCAGCCCAAGGGGACAGGGTATTGACACTGAAGCTTTCTTT. Protein sequence: CASSPRGQGIDTEAFF. Based on the CDR3 plus reference TRBV7-9 and TRBJ1-1, the full variable domain is DTGVSQNPRHKITKRGQNVTFRCDPISEHNRLYWYRQTLGQGPEFLTYFQNEAQLEKSRLLSDRFSAERPKGSFSTLEIQRTEQGDSAMYLCASSPRGQGIDTEAFFGQGTRLTVV.

The J gene is TRBJ2-1, the V gene TRBV5-1; unclear D gene. Trimming cost V 4 bases and J 0 bases, with 11 bases left between them. The CDR3 extends over 15 amino acids. Germline CDR1 and CDR2: SGHRS and YFSETQ. The CDR3 region is CASSTDPSSYNEQFF. CDR3 coding DNA: TGCGCCAGCAGCACGGACCCGAGCTCCTACAATGAGCAGTTCTTC. Variable domain in full (rest from reference TRBV5-1 and TRBJ2-1): KAGVTQTPRYLIKTRGQQVTLSCSPISGHRSVSWYQQTPGQGLQFLFEYFSETQRNKGNFPGRFSGRQFSNSRSEMNVSTLELGDSALYLCASSTDPSSYNEQFFGPGTRLTVL.

V and J are TRBV5-1 and TRBJ2-1; unclear D gene. V gave up 4 bases and J gave up 5 bases, with 13 bases separating them. This CDR3 is built from 14 residues. Germline assignment: CDR1 SGHRS and CDR2 YFSETQ. The CDR3 is CASSPQGNHNEQFF. The CDR3 region has the DNA TGCGCCAGCAGCCCTCAAGGGAACCACAATGAGCAGTTCTTC. Combining the CDR3 with reference TRBV5-1 and TRBJ2-1 gives the whole variable domain KAGVTQTPRYLIKTRGQQVTLSCSPISGHRSVSWYQQTPGQGLQFLFEYFSETQRNKGNFPGRFSGRQFSNSRSEMNVSTLELGDSALYLCASSPQGNHNEQFFGPGTRLTVL.

The chain carries TRBV5-1 and TRBJ2-3, with 13 bases aligning to TRBD2. There are 17 residues in the CDR3. Germline V gene data show CDR1 as SGHRS and CDR2 as YFSETQ. Unmatched junction bases numbered 8, after V lost 4 bases and J lost 3 bases. Here the CDR3 reads CASSHRTSGRRTDTQYF. The CDR3 coding sequence is TGCGCCAGCAGCCACCGGACTAGCGGGAGAAGAACAGATACGCAGTATTTT.

This chain links TRBV5-1 with TRBJ2-7; D possibly matches TRBD1 or TRBD2 (5 bases each). The germline V gene has CDR1 SGHRS and CDR2 YFSETQ. Deletions cut 5 bases from V and 7 bases from J, with 16 bases between. The CDR3 loop spans 13 amino acids. The CDR3, as DNA: TGCGCCAGCAGACCGGGACCCGAGGGTGAGCAGTACTTC. This translates into CASRPGPEGEQYF.

The chain carries TRBV11-2 and TRBJ2-2, with a possible D match to TRBD2 (6 bases). V was trimmed by 6 bases and J by 6 bases, leaving 14 bases between them. In germline, CDR1 is SGHAT, CDR2 FQNNGV. The CDR3 is made up of 14 amino acids. The CDR3 sequence: CASSLTLASGELFF. The CDR3 DNA is TGTGCCAGCAGTTTAACCCTAGCGTCCGGGGAGCTGTTTTTT.

V usage is TRBV14 and J usage is TRBJ2-1, with 8 bases lining up with TRBD2. The CDR3 has 15 residues. With 1 base clipped from V and 5 bases from J, the junction kept 4 bases outside the gene matches. Germline CDR1 SGHDN, CDR2 FVKESK. In DNA, the CDR3 is TGTGCCAGCAGCCAAGGGACTAGCAATGACAATGAGCAGTTCTTC. This encodes CASSQGTSNDNEQFF.

The rearrangement joins TRBV11-3 to TRBJ2-3, with 7 bases aligning to TRBD1. CDR3 length: 14 amino acids. Unmatched junction bases numbered 3, after V lost 5 bases and J lost 1 base. The germline V gene encodes CDR1 SGHNT and CDR2 YENEEA. The CDR3 loop is CASSDRVGTDTQYF. The DNA of the CDR3 is TGTGCCAGCAGCGACAGGGTTGGCACAGATACGCAGTATTTT.

The sample holds a few counts of this clonotype. This chain joins TRBV11-2 and TRBJ1-3; D possibly corresponds to TRBD1 (6 bases). V was trimmed by 2 bases and J by 0 bases, leaving 11 bases between them. CDR1 SGHAT and CDR2 FQNNGV come from the germline V gene. This CDR3 has 16 residues. CDR3 sequence (DNA): TGTGCCAGCAGCTTACGGGGGGCTAGCTCTGGAAACACCATATATTTT. Its translation is CASSLRGASSGNTIYF.